This entry describes one T cell receptor (beta chain). Original analysis: Estimation of nucleated cell counts was performed using reference gene primer amplification. The repertoire was sequenced with immunoSEQ multiplex PCR; TCRdb's copy has only in-frame clones and lacks some. V and J calls and clone size follow that table, whereas D and trimming were derived from the DNA. The top ten clones hold roughly 8.2% of a sample with some 99,000 clones, 70% to 85% of them seen once. Germline V gene sequence: CDR1 SGDLS, CDR2 YYNGEE. With 4 bases removed from V and 4 bases from J, the gap between germline ends came to 7 bases. The CDR3 runs to 12 residues. The data originate from a study of blood T cell repertoires in COVID-19. In the study overall: The United States, Italy and Spain provided the acute and convalescent COVID-19 samples. PBMCs, B-cell-depleted T cells, or T cells were the source of the cDNA or gDNA that made up the material.

This TCR came from an elderly woman with active or convalescent COVID-19. This rearrangement joins TRBV9 to TRBJ2-3; D is undetermined. Sequenced: peripheral blood. CDR3 sequence reads: CASSKESDTQYF. CDR3 coding DNA: TGTGCCAGCAGCAAAGAGTCAGATACGCAGTATTTT. Combining the CDR3 with reference TRBV9 and TRBJ2-3 gives the whole variable domain DSGVTQTPKHLITATGQRVTLRCSPRSGDLSVYWYQQSLDQGLQFLIQYYNGEERAKGNILERFSAQQFPDLHSELNLSSLELGDSALYFCASSKESDTQYFGPGTRLTVL.